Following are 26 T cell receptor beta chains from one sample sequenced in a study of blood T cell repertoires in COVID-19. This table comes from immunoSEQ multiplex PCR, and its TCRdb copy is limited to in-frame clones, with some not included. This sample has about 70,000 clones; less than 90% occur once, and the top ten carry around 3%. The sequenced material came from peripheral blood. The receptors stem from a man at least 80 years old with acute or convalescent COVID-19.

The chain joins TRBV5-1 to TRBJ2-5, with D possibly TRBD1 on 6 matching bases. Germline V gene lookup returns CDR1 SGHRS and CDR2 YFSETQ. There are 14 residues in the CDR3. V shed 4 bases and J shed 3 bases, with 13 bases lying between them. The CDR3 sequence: CASSPGTHEETQYF. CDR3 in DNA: TGCGCCAGCAGCCCCGGGACACATGAAGAGACCCAGTACTTC.

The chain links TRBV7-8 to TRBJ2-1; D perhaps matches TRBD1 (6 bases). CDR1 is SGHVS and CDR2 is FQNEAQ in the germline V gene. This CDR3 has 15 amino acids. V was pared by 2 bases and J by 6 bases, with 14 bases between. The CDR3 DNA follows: TGTGCCAGCAGCTTAAACAGGGTGGGATTCAATGAGCAGTTCTTC. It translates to CASSLNRVGFNEQFF.

DNA of the CDR3: TGTGCCAGCTCACCAAGGACAAACACTGAAGCTTTCTTT. It translates to CASSPRTNTEAFF. V usage is TRBV18 and J usage is TRBJ1-1, with a possible D match to TRBD1 (5 bases). V lost 2 bases and J lost 2, with 6 bases in between. Germline CDR1 reads KGHSH; CDR2 reads LQKENI. The CDR3 sequence is 13 residues long.

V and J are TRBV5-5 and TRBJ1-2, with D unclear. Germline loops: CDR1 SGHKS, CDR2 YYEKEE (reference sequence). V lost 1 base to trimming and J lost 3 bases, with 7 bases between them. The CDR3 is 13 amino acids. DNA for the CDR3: TGTGCCAGCAGCTTGTTAGAGGACTATGGCTACACCTTC. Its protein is CASSLLEDYGYTF.

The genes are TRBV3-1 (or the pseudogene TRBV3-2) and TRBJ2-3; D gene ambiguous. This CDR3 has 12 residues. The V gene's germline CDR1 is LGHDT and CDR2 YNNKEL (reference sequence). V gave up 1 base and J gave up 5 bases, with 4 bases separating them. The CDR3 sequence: CASSQVGDTQYF. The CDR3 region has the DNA TGTGCCAGCAGCCAAGTCGGAGATACGCAGTATTTT.

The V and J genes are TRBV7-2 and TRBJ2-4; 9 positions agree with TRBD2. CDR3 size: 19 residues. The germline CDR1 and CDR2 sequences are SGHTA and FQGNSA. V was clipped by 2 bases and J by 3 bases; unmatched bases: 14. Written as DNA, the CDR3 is TGTGCCAGCAGCTTATGGGTGGGGCGCGGCGGGAGGGGCAAAAACATTCAGTACTTC. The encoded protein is CASSLWVGRGGRGKNIQYF.

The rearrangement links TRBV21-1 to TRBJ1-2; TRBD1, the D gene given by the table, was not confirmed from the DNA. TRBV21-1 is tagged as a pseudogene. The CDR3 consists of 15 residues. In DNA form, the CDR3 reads TGTGCCAGCAGCCCTCAGTACCGGGACCCAGGGGACTACACCTTC. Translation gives CASSPQYRDPGDYTF.

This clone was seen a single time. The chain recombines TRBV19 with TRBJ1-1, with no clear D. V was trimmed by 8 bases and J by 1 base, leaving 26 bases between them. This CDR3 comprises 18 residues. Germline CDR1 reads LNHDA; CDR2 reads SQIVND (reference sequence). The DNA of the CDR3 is TGTGCCAGTTCCCCCTACGCAAGACTGTCGGATCAGAACACTGAAGCTTTCTTT. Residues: CASSPYARLSDQNTEAFF.

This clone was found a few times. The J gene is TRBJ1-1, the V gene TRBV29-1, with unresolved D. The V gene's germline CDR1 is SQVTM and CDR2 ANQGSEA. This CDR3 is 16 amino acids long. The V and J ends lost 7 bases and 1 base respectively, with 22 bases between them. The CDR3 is CSARSQAQRANTEAFF. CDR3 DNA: TGCAGCGCCCGCAGTCAGGCCCAGCGGGCGAACACTGAAGCTTTCTTT.

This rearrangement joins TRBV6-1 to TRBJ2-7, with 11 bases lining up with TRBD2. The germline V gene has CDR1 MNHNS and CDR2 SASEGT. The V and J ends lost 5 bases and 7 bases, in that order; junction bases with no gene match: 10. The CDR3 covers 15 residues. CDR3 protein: CASSPGTSGSLEQYF. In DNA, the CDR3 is TGTGCCAGCAGTCCCGGGACTAGCGGCTCCTTAGAGCAGTACTTC.

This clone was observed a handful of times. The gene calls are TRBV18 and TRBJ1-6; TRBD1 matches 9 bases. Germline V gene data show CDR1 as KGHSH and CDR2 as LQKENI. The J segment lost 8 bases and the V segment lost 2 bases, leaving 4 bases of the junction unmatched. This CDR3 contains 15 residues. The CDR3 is CASSPGTGPHSPLHF. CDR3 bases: TGTGCCAGCTCACCAGGGACAGGGCCCCATTCACCCCTCCACTTT.

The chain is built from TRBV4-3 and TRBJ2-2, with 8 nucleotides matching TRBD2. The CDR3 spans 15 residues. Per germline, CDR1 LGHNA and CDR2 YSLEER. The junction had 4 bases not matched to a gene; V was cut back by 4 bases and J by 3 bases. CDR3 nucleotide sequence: TGCGCCAGCAGCCTCGGGGGGGGGCACACCGGGGAGCTGTTTTTT. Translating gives CASSLGGGHTGELFF.

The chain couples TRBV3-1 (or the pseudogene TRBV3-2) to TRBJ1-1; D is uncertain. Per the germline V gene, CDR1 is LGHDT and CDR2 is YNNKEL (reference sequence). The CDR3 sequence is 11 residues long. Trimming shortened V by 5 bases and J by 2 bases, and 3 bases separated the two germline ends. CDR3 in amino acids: CASSLNTEAFF. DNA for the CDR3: TGTGCCAGCAGCTTAAACACTGAAGCTTTCTTT.

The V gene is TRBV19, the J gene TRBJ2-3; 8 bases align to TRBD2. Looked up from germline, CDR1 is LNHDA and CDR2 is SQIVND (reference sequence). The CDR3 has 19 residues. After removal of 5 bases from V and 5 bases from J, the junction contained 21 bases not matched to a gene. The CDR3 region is CASSLSPTGAGTRRDTQYF. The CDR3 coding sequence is TGTGCCAGTAGTCTCTCCCCCACGGGCGCCGGGACTAGGAGAGATACGCAGTATTTT.

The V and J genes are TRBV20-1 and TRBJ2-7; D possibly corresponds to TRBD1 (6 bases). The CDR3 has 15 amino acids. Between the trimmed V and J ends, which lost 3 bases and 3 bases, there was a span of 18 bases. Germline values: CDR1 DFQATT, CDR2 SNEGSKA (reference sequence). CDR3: CSASRRWQGFYEQYF. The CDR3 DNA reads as TGCAGTGCTAGTAGGCGTTGGCAGGGGTTCTACGAGCAGTACTTC.

In DNA, the CDR3 is TGTGCCAGCAGCGTAGGGGCTACACGCTCCTACAATGAGCAGTTCTTC. The encoded protein is CASSVGATRSYNEQFF. The chain joins TRBV9 to TRBJ2-1; D is undetermined. The CDR3 has 16 amino acids. Trimming stripped 0 bases from V and 0 bases from J, with 10 bases between. Germline V gene sequence: CDR1 SGDLS, CDR2 YYNGEE.

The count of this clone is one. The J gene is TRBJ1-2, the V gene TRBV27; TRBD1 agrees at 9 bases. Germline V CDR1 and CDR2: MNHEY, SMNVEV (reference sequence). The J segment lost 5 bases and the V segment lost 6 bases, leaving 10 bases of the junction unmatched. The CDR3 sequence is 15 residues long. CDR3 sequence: CASRIPGQGGYGYTF. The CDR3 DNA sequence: TGTGCCAGCAGGATACCGGGACAGGGTGGATATGGCTACACCTTC.

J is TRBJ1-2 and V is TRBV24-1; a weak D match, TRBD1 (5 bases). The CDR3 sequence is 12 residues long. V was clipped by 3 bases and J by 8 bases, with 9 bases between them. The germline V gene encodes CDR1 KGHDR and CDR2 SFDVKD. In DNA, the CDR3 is TGTGCCACCAGTGATAGGGGTACAGGCTACACCTTC. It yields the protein CATSDRGTGYTF.

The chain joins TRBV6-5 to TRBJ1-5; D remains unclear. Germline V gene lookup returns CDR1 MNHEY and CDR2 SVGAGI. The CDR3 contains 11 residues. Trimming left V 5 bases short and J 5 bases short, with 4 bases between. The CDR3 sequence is CASSLYQPQHF. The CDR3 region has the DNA TGTGCCAGCAGTCTATATCAGCCCCAGCATTTT.

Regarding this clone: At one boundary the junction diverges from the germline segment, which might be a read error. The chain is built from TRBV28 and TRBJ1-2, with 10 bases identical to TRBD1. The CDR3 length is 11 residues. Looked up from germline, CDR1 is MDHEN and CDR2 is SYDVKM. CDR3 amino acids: CASSSTGGLEF. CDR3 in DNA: TGTGCCAGCAGTTCGACAGGGGGCCTCGAGTTC.

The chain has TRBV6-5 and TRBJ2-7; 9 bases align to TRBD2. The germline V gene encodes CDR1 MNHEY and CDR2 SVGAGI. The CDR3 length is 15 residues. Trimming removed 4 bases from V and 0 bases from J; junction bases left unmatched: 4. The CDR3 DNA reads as TGTGCCAGCAGTTCTAGCGGGACCAGCTCCTACGAGCAGTACTTC. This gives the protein CASSSSGTSSYEQYF.

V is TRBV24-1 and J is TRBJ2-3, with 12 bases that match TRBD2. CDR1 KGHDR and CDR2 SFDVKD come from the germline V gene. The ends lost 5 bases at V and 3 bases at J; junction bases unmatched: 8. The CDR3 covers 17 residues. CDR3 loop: CATSGRLAGERTDTQYF. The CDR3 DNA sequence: TGTGCCACCAGTGGCAGACTAGCGGGAGAGAGGACAGATACGCAGTATTTT.

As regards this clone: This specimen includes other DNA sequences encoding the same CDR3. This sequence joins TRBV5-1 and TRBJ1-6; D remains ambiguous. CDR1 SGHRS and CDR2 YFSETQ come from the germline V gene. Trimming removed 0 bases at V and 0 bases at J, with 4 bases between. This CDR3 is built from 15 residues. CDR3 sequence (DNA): TGCGCCAGCAGCTTGGGCAGCTCCTATAATTCACCCCTCCACTTT. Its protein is CASSLGSSYNSPLHF. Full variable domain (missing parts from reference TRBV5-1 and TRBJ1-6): KAGVTQTPRYLIKTRGQQVTLSCSPISGHRSVSWYQQTPGQGLQFLFEYFSETQRNKGNFPGRFSGRQFSNSRSEMNVSTLELGDSALYLCASSLGSSYNSPLHFGNGTRLTVT.

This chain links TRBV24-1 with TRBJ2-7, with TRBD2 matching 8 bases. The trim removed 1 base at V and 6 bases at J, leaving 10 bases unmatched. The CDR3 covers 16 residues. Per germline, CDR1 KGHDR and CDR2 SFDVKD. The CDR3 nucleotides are TGTGCCACCAGTGATTTTAGCTCTAACGGGAGGGGCGAGCAGTACTTC. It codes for CATSDFSSNGRGEQYF.

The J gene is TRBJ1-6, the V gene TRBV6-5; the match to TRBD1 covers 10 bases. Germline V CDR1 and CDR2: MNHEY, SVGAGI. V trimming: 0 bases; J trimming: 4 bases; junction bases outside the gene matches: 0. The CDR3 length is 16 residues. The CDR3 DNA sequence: TGTGCCAGCAGTTACTCGGGACAGGGGTATAATTCACCCCTCCACTTT. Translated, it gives CASSYSGQGYNSPLHF.

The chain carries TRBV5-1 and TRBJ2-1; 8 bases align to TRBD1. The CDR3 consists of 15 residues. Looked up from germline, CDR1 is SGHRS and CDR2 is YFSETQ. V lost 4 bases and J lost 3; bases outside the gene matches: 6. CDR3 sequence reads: CASSPTGTGYNEQFF. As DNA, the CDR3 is TGCGCCAGCAGCCCAACCGGGACAGGCTACAATGAGCAGTTCTTC.